Reported below is one T cell receptor beta chain. Original analysis: Using reference gene primer amplification, nucleated cell counts were estimated. Generated by immunoSEQ multiplex PCR, the TCRdb table keeps only in-frame clones and is missing some. V and J calls and clone size are as listed in that table; D and trimming were resolved from the DNA. The table lists over 250,000 clones, approximately 90% of them singletons. This sample was taken from a study of blood T cell repertoires in COVID-19. Study at large: Both acute and convalescent COVID-19 samples were obtained from the United States, Italy and Spain. Sources were T cells, B-cell-depleted T cells, or PBMCs; the material itself was cDNA or gDNA.

Trimming removed 1 base from V and 0 bases from J; junction bases left unmatched: 2. The CDR3 runs to 15 residues. Germline V CDR1 and CDR2: SGHTA, FQGNSA. The chain combines TRBV7-2 with TRBJ1-1; 7 bases match TRBD1. The TCR comes from a woman between 35 and 50 years old who had recovered from COVID-19. The material sequenced was peripheral blood. CDR3 protein: CASSLVGQVNTEAFF. In DNA, the CDR3 is TGTGCCAGCAGCTTAGTAGGACAGGTGAACACTGAAGCTTTCTTT. The variable domain in full, with the rest retrieved from reference TRBV7-2 and TRBJ1-1, is GAGVSQSPSNKVTEKGKDVELRCDPISGHTALYWYRQSLGQGLEFLIYFQGNSAPDKSGLPSDRFSAERTGGSVSTLTIQRTQQEDSAVYLCASSLVGQVNTEAFFGQGTRLTVV.